This T cell receptor (beta chain) came from a study of blood T cell repertoires in COVID-19 (dated by TCRdb to 2018 to 2021). Study-level background: Samples covering the acute and convalescent phases of COVID-19 were provided by collaborators in the United States, Italy and Spain. The material from the prospective study consisted of cDNA or gDNA derived from T cells, B-cell-depleted T cells, or PBMCs. Deeply sampled blood TCRbeta repertoires from subjects exposed to, actively infected with, or recovered from COVID-19 were included in the dataset. The repertoires were released in a freely available public database intended as a resource for research on the immune response to SARS-CoV-2. The samples were drawn from two sources: the first 160 participants of the ongoing ImmuneRACE study, and about 1,300 subjects contributed by 6 global collaborators. A de-identified subject ID, COVID-19 status, age in years and sex were almost always included in the sample metadata. Where available, HLA class I and class II types were obtained from metadata supplied by the sample provider rather than from assay-based typing. What the authors observed across the whole study: The quantity of clinical and demographic metadata differed by source and by participant and was supplied without curation.

This clone occurred once. This clone's antigen is unknown. No quality values exist for individual bases; no much larger clone is one base distant. TCRbeta CDR3 regions were amplified from genomic DNA using the immunoSEQ Assay, a bias-controlled multiplex PCR. The original pipeline was this. The number of nucleated cells in each sample was estimated by amplification of reference gene primers within the assay. To quantify the absolute abundance of each unique TCRbeta CDR3 rearrangement, sequence reads were collapsed and filtered. For each sample, productive Simpson clonality was calculated by taking the square root of Simpson's diversity index across productive rearrangements. Imported from immuneACCESS, the table was reduced by TCRdb to in-frame sequences with V and J called. These copies leave out some clones; in studies compared against another copy, an unresolved V gene accounts for under half, and the cause of the remainder is not known. From that table come the V and J calls and clone size; the DNA was used to work out D and trimming. Across this sample there are over 200,000 clones, with about three quarters seen only once. The top ten hold about 3.5% of the sample.

Each collaborating institution followed its own protocols to collect whole blood in K2EDTA tubes. For TCRbeta analysis, collaborator samples were shipped as frozen whole blood, as isolated PBMCs, or as DNA extracted from either sample type. This TCR came from a woman older than 75 with acute or convalescent COVID-19. The specimen was peripheral blood.

The CDR3 protein sequence reads: CASSSTGAGLSTDTQYF. The DNA sequence is TGTGCCAGCAGCTCCACTGGAGCGGGGCTGAGCACAGATACGCAGTATTTT. The rearrangement joined TRBV7-3 to TRBJ2-3, and TRBD2 matches 7 of the central bases. Per the germline V gene, SGHTA is the CDR1 and FQGTGA is the CDR2. Trimming removed 4 bases from V and 0 bases from J; the gene matches leave 10 bases unexplained. CDR3 length: 17 amino acids, cysteine to phenylalanine. Only the CDR3 DNA is retained, 51 bases long and in frame from the first base.